The next 8 T cell receptor beta chains were all read from a single sample in a study of shared clonotypes between healthy human individuals. The protocol was immunoSEQ multiplex PCR, while the TCRdb copy is restricted to in-frame clones and leaves out a portion. The sample holds 1.4 million to 1.5 million clones, roughly 96% seen once. Sequencing input: naive CD4+ T cells sorted from blood. Stated subset: CD45RA+ positively selected. These receptors were taken from a man aged 25 to 45 in good health.

This clone was detected once. This chain joins TRBV6-1 and TRBJ2-3; 7 nucleotides match TRBD2. The CDR3 covers 15 residues. With 4 bases clipped from V and 0 bases from J, the junction kept 4 bases outside the gene matches. From germline, CDR1 is MNHNS and CDR2 SASEGT. The CDR3 spells CASSGLALSTDTQYF. DNA for the CDR3: TGTGCCAGCAGTGGACTAGCACTAAGCACAGATACGCAGTATTTT.

The V call is TRBV7-9, the J call TRBJ1-5; no clear D gene. CDR1 SEHNR and CDR2 FQNEAQ come from the germline V gene (reference sequence). Trimming stripped 5 bases from V and 5 bases from J, with 10 bases between. This CDR3 contains 13 residues. This CDR3 reads CASSPEEYQPQHF. CDR3 sequence (DNA): TGTGCCAGCAGCCCCGAGGAGTATCAGCCCCAGCATTTT.

J is TRBJ1-1 and V is TRBV2; possibly TRBD1 for D (5 bases). The V gene lost 3 bases and the J gene lost 7 bases, with 15 bases spanning the gap. CDR1 is SNHLY and CDR2 is FYNNEI in the germline V gene. The length of the CDR3 is 14 residues. The CDR3 nucleotides are TGTGCCAGCAGTGACAGTAGACAGTCCTATGAAGCTTTCTTT. It is translated as CASSDSRQSYEAFF.

The chain has TRBV11-2 and TRBJ2-1; unclear D gene. The V end lost 4 bases, the J end lost 5 bases, and 18 bases lay between the germline ends. CDR1 is SGHAT, CDR2 FQNNGV, per germline. The CDR3 is 16 amino acids. The CDR3 DNA reads as TGTGCCAGCAGCTCCAGGCCCACTGGGGTACACAATGAGCAGTTCTTC. As protein: CASSSRPTGVHNEQFF. The whole variable domain, filled in from reference TRBV11-2 and TRBJ2-1, reads EAGVAQSPRYKIIEKRQSVAFWCNPISGHATLYWYQQILGQGPKLLIQFQNNGVVDDSQLPKDRFSAERLKGVDSTLKIQPAKLEDSAVYLCASSSRPTGVHNEQFFGPGTRLTVL.

The genes are TRBV10-1 and TRBJ2-7; tentative D call: TRBD1 (5 bases). The CDR3 contains 13 residues. V was pared by 6 bases and J by 0 bases, with 9 bases between. Germline assignment: CDR1 WNHNN and CDR2 SYGVQD (reference sequence). The CDR3, as DNA: TGCGCCAGCAGGGACACCTCCTCCTACGAGCAGTACTTC. Its translation is CASRDTSSYEQYF.

The V call is TRBV7-2, the J call TRBJ2-3; a possible D gene is TRBD2 (5 bases). V lost 0 bases to trimming and J lost 4 bases, with 8 bases between them. This CDR3 spans 14 amino acids. Germline V gene data show CDR1 as SGHTA and CDR2 as FQGNSA. CDR3 coding DNA: TGTGCCAGCAGCTTAGCGAGGGCGTCAGATACGCAGTATTTT. It encodes CASSLARASDTQYF.

This chain uses TRBV27 with TRBJ2-1; 8 bases are a match to TRBD2. The germline V gene encodes CDR1 MNHEY and CDR2 SMNVEV (reference sequence). V shed 4 bases and J 4 bases; nucleotides not matched to a gene: 6. The CDR3 is 15 residues long. CDR3 sequence: CASSSPGLGYNEQFF. CDR3 in DNA: TGTGCCAGCAGTTCTCCGGGACTAGGTTACAATGAGCAGTTCTTC.

The chain is built from TRBV14 and TRBJ2-1; D remains ambiguous. The germline V gene has CDR1 SGHDN and CDR2 FVKESK. V dropped 3 bases and J dropped 0 bases, with 3 bases sitting between them. CDR3 length equals 13 residues. CDR3: CASSHYSYNEQFF. The DNA of the CDR3 is TGTGCCAGCAGCCATTACTCCTACAATGAGCAGTTCTTC.